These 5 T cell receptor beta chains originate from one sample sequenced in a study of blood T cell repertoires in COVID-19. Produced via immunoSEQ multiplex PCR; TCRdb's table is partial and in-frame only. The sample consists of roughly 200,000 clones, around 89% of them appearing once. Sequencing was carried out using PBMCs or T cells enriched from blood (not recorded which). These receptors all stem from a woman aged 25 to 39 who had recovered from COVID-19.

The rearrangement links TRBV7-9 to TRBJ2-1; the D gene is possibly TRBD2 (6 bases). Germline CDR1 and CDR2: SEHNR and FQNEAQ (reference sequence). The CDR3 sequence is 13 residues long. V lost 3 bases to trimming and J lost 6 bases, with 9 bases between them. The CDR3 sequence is CASSFGGSNEQFF. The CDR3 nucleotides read TGTGCCAGCAGCTTTGGGGGGTCCAATGAGCAGTTCTTC.

This chain's CDR3 is CASSQSGGWQPQHF. For the CDR3, the DNA is TGTGCCAGCAGCCAATCAGGGGGATGGCAGCCCCAGCATTTT. This chain joins TRBV2 and TRBJ1-5; TRBD1 agrees at 7 bases. The V segment lost 6 bases and the J segment 7 bases; nucleotides outside the gene matches: 9. The V gene's germline CDR1 is SNHLY and CDR2 FYNNEI. CDR3 size: 14 residues. Looking up the rest from reference TRBV2 and TRBJ1-5 gives the full variable domain: EPEVTQTPSHQVTQMGQEVILRCVPISNHLYFYWYRQILGQKVEFLVSFYNNEISEKSEIFDDQFSVERPDGSNFTLKIRSTKLEDSAMYFCASSQSGGWQPQHFGDGTRLSIL.

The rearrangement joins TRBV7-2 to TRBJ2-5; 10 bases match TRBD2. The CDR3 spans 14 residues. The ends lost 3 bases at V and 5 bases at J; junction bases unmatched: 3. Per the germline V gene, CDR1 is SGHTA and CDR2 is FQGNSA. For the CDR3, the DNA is TGTGCCAGCAGCTTGAATAGCGGGGGGGAGACCCAGTACTTC. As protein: CASSLNSGGETQYF.

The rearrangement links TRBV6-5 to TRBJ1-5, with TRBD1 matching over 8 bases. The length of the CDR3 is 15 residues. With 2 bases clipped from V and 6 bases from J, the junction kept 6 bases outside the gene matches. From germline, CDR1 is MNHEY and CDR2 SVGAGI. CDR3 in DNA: TGTGCCAGCAGTTACAGCCAGGGGGCCGGTCAGCCCCAGCATTTT. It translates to CASSYSQGAGQPQHF.

This chain's CDR3 is CASSSRSSSGANVLTF. Written as DNA, the CDR3 is TGTGCCAGCAGCTCTCGGTCGAGCTCTGGGGCCAACGTCCTGACTTTC. This chain joins TRBV11-3 and TRBJ2-6; no firm D call. With 4 bases removed from V and 0 bases from J, the gap between germline ends came to 10 bases. The CDR3 length is 16 residues. In germline, CDR1 is SGHNT, CDR2 YENEEA.